These T cell receptor beta chains were read from a single sample in a study of control samples from healthy donors and cancer patients. The table came from immunoSEQ multiplex PCR; TCRdb's copy has only in-frame clones and leaves some out. The data show 45,000 to 65,000 clones, 88% seen once. The specimen was PBMCs. These receptor sequences come from a man aged 50 to 60 with head and neck cancer. Each CDR3 is given with its conserved first and last residue. A D gene is named only where the DNA matches it firmly. Size values are once, few and many counts, or a class for expanded clones, and some rows have none.

abundance: -; d_gene: TRBD1; len: 14; v_gene: TRBV15; j_gene: TRBJ2-7; CDR3nt: TGTGCCACCAGCCGGGACAGGGGCCCCTACGAGCAGTACTTC; CDR3aa: CATSRDRGPYEQYF
abundance: -; d_gene: TRBD2; len: 16; v_gene: TRBV3-1/TRBV3-2; j_gene: TRBJ2-5; CDR3nt: TGTGCCAGCAGCCAACGACTAGCGGGGGGGCCGGAGACCCAGTACTTC; CDR3aa: CASSQRLAGGPETQYF
abundance: -; d_gene: -; len: 12; v_gene: TRBV28; j_gene: TRBJ2-7; CDR3nt: TGTGCCAGCAGTTCGGGGGTCCCCGAGCAGTACTTC; CDR3aa: CASSSGVPEQYF
abundance: -; d_gene: TRBD2; len: 16; v_gene: TRBV5-1; j_gene: TRBJ2-1; CDR3nt: TGCGCCAGCAGCGTAAGGCCGGGACTAGCGCTAAATGAGCAGTTCTTC; CDR3aa: CASSVRPGLALNEQFF
abundance: -; d_gene: -; len: 11; v_gene: TRBV10-1; j_gene: TRBJ2-7; CDR3nt: TGCGCCAGCAGTGCCGGCTACGAGCAGTACTTC; CDR3aa: CASSAGYEQYF
abundance: -; d_gene: TRBD1; len: 14; v_gene: TRBV6-5; j_gene: TRBJ2-7; CDR3nt: TGTGCCAGCAGCGTAGGGGGCTTGAGCTACGAGCAGTACTTC; CDR3aa: CASSVGGLSYEQYF
abundance: once; d_gene: -; len: 16; v_gene: TRBV9; j_gene: TRBJ1-3; CDR3nt: TGTGCCAGCAGCGTGGGCGGCGGTAACTCTGGAAACACCATATATTTT; CDR3aa: CASSVGGGNSGNTIYF
abundance: -; d_gene: -; len: 14; v_gene: TRBV7-9; j_gene: TRBJ1-1; CDR3nt: TGTGCCAGCAGCTTAGTTGCCAGAAACACTGAAGCTTTCTTT; CDR3aa: CASSLVARNTEAFF
abundance: -; d_gene: TRBD2; len: 15; v_gene: TRBV9; j_gene: TRBJ2-5; CDR3nt: TGTGCCAGCAGCGTAGGGCGGGGGGGCCGAGAGACCCAGTACTTC; CDR3aa: CASSVGRGGRETQYF
abundance: -; d_gene: TRBD1; len: 13; v_gene: TRBV12-5; j_gene: TRBJ2-7; CDR3nt: TGTGCTAGTGGGGGGGACAGTGCCTACGAGCAGTACTTC; CDR3aa: CASGGDSAYEQYF
abundance: -; d_gene: -; len: 14; v_gene: TRBV11-3; j_gene: TRBJ2-1; CDR3nt: TGTGCCAGCAGCTTAGCTACAGGCTACAATGAGCAGTTCTTC; CDR3aa: CASSLATGYNEQFF
abundance: -; d_gene: -; len: 16; v_gene: TRBV27; j_gene: TRBJ1-1; CDR3nt: TGTGCCAGCAGTTTCCCCCCCCACAGTCCGAGGACTGAAGCTTTCTTT; CDR3aa: CASSFPPHSPRTEAFF
abundance: -; d_gene: TRBD1; len: 15; v_gene: TRBV7-9; j_gene: TRBJ1-3; CDR3nt: TGTGCCAGCAGTCAAGACAGGGTGGTAAGAAACACCATATATTTT; CDR3aa: CASSQDRVVRNTIYF
abundance: -; d_gene: -; len: 13; v_gene: TRBV9; j_gene: TRBJ2-7; CDR3nt: TGTGCCAGCAGCACCATGGCGACCTACGAGCAGTACTTC; CDR3aa: CASSTMATYEQYF
abundance: few; d_gene: TRBD2; len: 19; v_gene: TRBV5-1; j_gene: TRBJ2-3; CDR3nt: TGCGCCAGCAGCCGCTCCAGGACTAGCGGGAGGGACGGGGCAGATACGCAGTATTTT; CDR3aa: CASSRSRTSGRDGADTQYF
abundance: -; d_gene: -; len: 15; v_gene: TRBV3-1/TRBV3-2; j_gene: TRBJ2-7; CDR3nt: TGTGCCAGCAGCCATACAGGGAGGGGCGTGGGGGAGCAGTACTTC; CDR3aa: CASSHTGRGVGEQYF
abundance: -; d_gene: TRBD2; len: 16; v_gene: TRBV7-9; j_gene: TRBJ2-2; CDR3nt: TGTGCCCTATTTTCGGCCGGGAGGTACGGCACCGGGGAGCTGTTTTTT; CDR3aa: CALFSAGRYGTGELFF
abundance: -; d_gene: -; len: 14; v_gene: TRBV27; j_gene: TRBJ2-7; CDR3nt: TGTGCCAGTTCCGACGACAGGATATTACTCGAGCAGTACTTC; CDR3aa: CASSDDRILLEQYF
abundance: -; d_gene: TRBD2; len: 19; v_gene: TRBV11-3; j_gene: TRBJ2-1; CDR3nt: TGTGCCAGCAGCCCAACCTCCTTAGCGGGGGGGAGCTCCTACAATGAGCAGTTCTTC; CDR3aa: CASSPTSLAGGSSYNEQFF
abundance: -; d_gene: -; len: 15; v_gene: TRBV19; j_gene: TRBJ2-3; CDR3nt: TGTGCCAGTAGTATTCGGGCGGGGTCGCAAGATACGCAGTATTTT; CDR3aa: CASSIRAGSQDTQYF
abundance: -; d_gene: TRBD2; len: 16; v_gene: TRBV6-4; j_gene: TRBJ2-3; CDR3nt: TGTGCCAGCAGTGTCGGGACTAGCGGTTACACAGATACGCAGTATTTT; CDR3aa: CASSVGTSGYTDTQYF
abundance: once; d_gene: -; len: 16; v_gene: TRBV4-1; j_gene: TRBJ2-4; CDR3nt: TGCGCCAGCAGGTCGGGCTTCGGGTTAGCCAAAAACATTCAGTACTTC; CDR3aa: CASRSGFGLAKNIQYF
abundance: -; d_gene: TRBD1; len: 15; v_gene: TRBV19; j_gene: TRBJ2-4; CDR3nt: TGTGCCAGTAGTCCCCGCGACAGGGGCGGGGACATTCAGTACTTC; CDR3aa: CASSPRDRGGDIQYF
abundance: -; d_gene: -; len: 14; v_gene: TRBV7-9; j_gene: TRBJ2-7; CDR3nt: TGTGCCAGCAGCTTAGGGGGGCGAGGACACGAGCAGTACTTC; CDR3aa: CASSLGGRGHEQYF
abundance: -; d_gene: -; len: 14; v_gene: TRBV6-1; j_gene: TRBJ1-6; CDR3nt: TGTGCCAGCAGTGATCGGGGGACGGGCTCACCCCTCCACTTT; CDR3aa: CASSDRGTGSPLHF
abundance: -; d_gene: -; len: 17; v_gene: TRBV7-6; j_gene: TRBJ1-3; CDR3nt: TGTGCCAGCAGCTTAACCTACAGTCCCCCGCCTGGAAACACCATATATTTT; CDR3aa: CASSLTYSPPPGNTIYF
abundance: -; d_gene: -; len: 14; v_gene: TRBV15; j_gene: TRBJ2-7; CDR3nt: TGTGCCACCAGCACAAGTTCCAATTCCTACGAGCAGTACTTC; CDR3aa: CATSTSSNSYEQYF
abundance: once; d_gene: TRBD1; len: 17; v_gene: TRBV9; j_gene: TRBJ1-2; CDR3nt: TGTGCCAGCAGCCCCAGTGGTCCCGGACAGGTCTACTATGGCTACACCTTC; CDR3aa: CASSPSGPGQVYYGYTF
abundance: -; d_gene: -; len: 13; v_gene: TRBV9; j_gene: TRBJ2-3; CDR3nt: TGTGCCAGCAGCGTAGGTGGGGGAGATACGCAGTATTTT; CDR3aa: CASSVGGGDTQYF
abundance: -; d_gene: -; len: 13; v_gene: TRBV5-7; j_gene: TRBJ1-5; CDR3nt: TGTGCCAGCAGTAACCGCCCCCAAGGGCCCGACCATTTT; CDR3aa: CASSNRPQGPDHF
abundance: -; d_gene: TRBD2; len: 15; v_gene: TRBV24-1; j_gene: TRBJ2-1; CDR3nt: TGTGCCACCAGTGGGGGAGCGGGAGGAAGTGACGAGCAGTTCTTC; CDR3aa: CATSGGAGGSDEQFF
abundance: -; d_gene: TRBD1; len: 16; v_gene: TRBV19; j_gene: TRBJ1-6; CDR3nt: TGTGCCAGTACAACCGGGACAGGGGACTATAATTCACCCCTCCACTTT; CDR3aa: CASTTGTGDYNSPLHF
abundance: -; d_gene: -; len: 17; v_gene: TRBV4-1; j_gene: TRBJ2-4; CDR3nt: TGCGCCAGCAGCCAAGGAGTCGCTCGGGGAGTCAAAAACATTCAGTACTTC; CDR3aa: CASSQGVARGVKNIQYF
abundance: -; d_gene: -; len: 16; v_gene: TRBV19; j_gene: TRBJ2-6; CDR3nt: TGTGCCAGTAGTATTGGGCAGTTCTCTGGGGCCAACGTCCTGACTTTC; CDR3aa: CASSIGQFSGANVLTF
abundance: -; d_gene: -; len: 12; v_gene: TRBV28; j_gene: TRBJ2-7; CDR3nt: TGTGCCAGCAGTTTTGTGTACTACGAGCAGTACTTC; CDR3aa: CASSFVYYEQYF
abundance: -; d_gene: TRBD2; len: 14; v_gene: TRBV11-2; j_gene: TRBJ2-7; CDR3nt: TGTGCCAGCAGCTTTGGGGAGGGAACCTACGAGCAGTACTTC; CDR3aa: CASSFGEGTYEQYF
abundance: -; d_gene: -; len: 15; v_gene: TRBV4-1; j_gene: TRBJ2-7; CDR3nt: TGCGCCAGCAGCCAAACCTACAGGGTTTCCTACGAGCAGTACTTC; CDR3aa: CASSQTYRVSYEQYF
abundance: -; d_gene: -; len: 12; v_gene: TRBV19; j_gene: TRBJ2-2; CDR3nt: TGTGCCAGTAGTATTCTGTCCGGGGAGCTGTTTTTT; CDR3aa: CASSILSGELFF
abundance: -; d_gene: TRBD1; len: 17; v_gene: TRBV11-2; j_gene: TRBJ1-5; CDR3nt: TGTGCCAGCAGCTCCACTAAACAGGGGCCCTCCAATCAGCCCCAGCATTTT; CDR3aa: CASSSTKQGPSNQPQHF
abundance: -; d_gene: TRBD1; len: 15; v_gene: TRBV4-2; j_gene: TRBJ1-2; CDR3nt: TGTGCCAGCAGCCCACGGGACAGGGGGAACTATGGCTACACCTTC; CDR3aa: CASSPRDRGNYGYTF
abundance: -; d_gene: -; len: 15; v_gene: TRBV23-1; j_gene: TRBJ1-5; CDR3nt: TGCGCCAGCAGTCAATCCCGGGGGAGAGGCCAGCCCCAGCATTTT; CDR3aa: CASSQSRGRGQPQHF
abundance: -; d_gene: TRBD2; len: 15; v_gene: TRBV29-1; j_gene: TRBJ2-5; CDR3nt: TGCAGCGCCCGGACTAGAATTGGTTCTGGGGAGACCCAGTACTTC; CDR3aa: CSARTRIGSGETQYF